This TCR beta chain was obtained from a study of blood T cell repertoires in COVID-19. Study background: Sites across the United States, Italy and Spain contributed samples from acute and convalescent COVID-19.

TCRdb keeps only in-frame clones here, not all; method: immunoSEQ multiplex PCR. The repertoire holds some 140,000 clones, with roughly 80% as singletons. This clone was detected a few times. V was cut by 4 bases and J by 7 bases, with 22 bases left in between. There are 16 residues in the CDR3. The germline V gene encodes CDR1 SGHTA and CDR2 FQGNSA. Sequenced: peripheral blood. The chain has TRBV7-2 and TRBJ1-2; tentatively, D is TRBD1 (6 bases). The clonotype comes from an elderly woman with acute or convalescent COVID-19. The CDR3 protein is CASSSRGATGTGGYTF. The DNA of the CDR3 is TGTGCCAGCAGCTCCAGGGGAGCTACTGGCACCGGTGGCTACACCTTC. Full variable domain (missing parts from reference TRBV7-2 and TRBJ1-2): GAGVSQSPSNKVTEKGKDVELRCDPISGHTALYWYRQSLGQGLEFLIYFQGNSAPDKSGLPSDRFSAERTGGSVSTLTIQRTQQEDSAVYLCASSSRGATGTGGYTFGSGTRLTVV.